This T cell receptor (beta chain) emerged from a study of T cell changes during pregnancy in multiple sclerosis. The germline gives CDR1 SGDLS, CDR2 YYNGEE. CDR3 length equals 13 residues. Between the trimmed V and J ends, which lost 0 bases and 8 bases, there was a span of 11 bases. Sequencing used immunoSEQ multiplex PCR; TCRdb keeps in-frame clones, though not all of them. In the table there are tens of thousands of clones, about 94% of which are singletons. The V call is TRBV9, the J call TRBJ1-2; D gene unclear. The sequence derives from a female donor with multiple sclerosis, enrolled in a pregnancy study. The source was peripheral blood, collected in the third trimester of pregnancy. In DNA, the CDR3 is TGTGCCAGCAGCGTAGGTCAAGGCGGAGGCTACACCTTC. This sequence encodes CASSVGQGGGYTF.